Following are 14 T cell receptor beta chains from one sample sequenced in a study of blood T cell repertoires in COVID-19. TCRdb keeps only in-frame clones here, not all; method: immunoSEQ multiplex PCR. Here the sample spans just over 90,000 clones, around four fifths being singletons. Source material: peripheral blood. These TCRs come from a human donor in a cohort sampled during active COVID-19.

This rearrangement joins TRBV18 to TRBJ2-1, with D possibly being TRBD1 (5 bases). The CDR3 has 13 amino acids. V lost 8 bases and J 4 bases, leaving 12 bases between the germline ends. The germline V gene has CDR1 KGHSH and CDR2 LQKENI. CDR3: CASNRDSYNEQFF. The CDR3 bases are TGTGCCAGCAACCGAGACAGTTACAATGAGCAGTTCTTC.

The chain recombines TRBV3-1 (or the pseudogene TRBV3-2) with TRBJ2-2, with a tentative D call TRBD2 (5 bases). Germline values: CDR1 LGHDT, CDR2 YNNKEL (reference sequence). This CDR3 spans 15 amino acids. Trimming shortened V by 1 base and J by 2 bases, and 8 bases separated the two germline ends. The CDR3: CASSQGLANTGELFF. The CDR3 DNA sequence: TGTGCCAGCAGCCAAGGTCTAGCAAACACCGGGGAGCTGTTTTTT.

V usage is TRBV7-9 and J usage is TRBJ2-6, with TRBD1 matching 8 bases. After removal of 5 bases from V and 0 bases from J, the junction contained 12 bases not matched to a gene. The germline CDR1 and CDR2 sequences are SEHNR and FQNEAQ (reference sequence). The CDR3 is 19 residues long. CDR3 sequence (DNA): TGTGCCAGCAGCGGTCCCGGGACAGGCGGCAGCTCTGGGGCCAACGTCCTGACTTTC. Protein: CASSGPGTGGSSGANVLTF.

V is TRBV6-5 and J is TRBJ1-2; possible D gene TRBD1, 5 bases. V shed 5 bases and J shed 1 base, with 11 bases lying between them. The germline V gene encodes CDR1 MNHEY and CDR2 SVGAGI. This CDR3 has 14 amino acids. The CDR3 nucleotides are TGTGCCAGCAGTCTGATAGGGGATAACTATGGCTACACCTTC. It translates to CASSLIGDNYGYTF.

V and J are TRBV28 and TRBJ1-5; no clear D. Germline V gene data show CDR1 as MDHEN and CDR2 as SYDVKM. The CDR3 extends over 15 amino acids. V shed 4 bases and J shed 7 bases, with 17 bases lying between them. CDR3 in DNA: TGTGCCAGCAGTTCCCCGACTGCGAGCCGACAGCCCCAGCATTTT. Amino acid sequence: CASSSPTASRQPQHF.

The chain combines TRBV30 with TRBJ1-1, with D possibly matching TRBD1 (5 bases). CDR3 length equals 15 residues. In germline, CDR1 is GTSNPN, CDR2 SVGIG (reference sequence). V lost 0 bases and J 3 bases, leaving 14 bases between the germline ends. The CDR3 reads CAWSVPGGRYTEAFF. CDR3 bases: TGTGCCTGGAGTGTACCCGGGGGAAGGTACACTGAAGCTTTCTTT.

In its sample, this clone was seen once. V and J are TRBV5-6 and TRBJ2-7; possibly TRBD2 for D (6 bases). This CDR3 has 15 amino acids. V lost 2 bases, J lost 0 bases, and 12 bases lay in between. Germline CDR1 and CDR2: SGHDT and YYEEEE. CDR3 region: CASSFVRGSSYEQYF. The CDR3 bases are TGTGCCAGCAGCTTCGTGCGGGGAAGCTCCTACGAGCAGTACTTC.

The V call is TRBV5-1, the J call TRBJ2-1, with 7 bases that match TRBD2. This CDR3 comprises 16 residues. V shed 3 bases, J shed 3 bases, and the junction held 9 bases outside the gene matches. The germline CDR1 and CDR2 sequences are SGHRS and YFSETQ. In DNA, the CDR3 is TGCGCCAGCAGCTGGGCGAGCGCGGGGGACTACAATGAGCAGTTCTTC. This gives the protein CASSWASAGDYNEQFF.

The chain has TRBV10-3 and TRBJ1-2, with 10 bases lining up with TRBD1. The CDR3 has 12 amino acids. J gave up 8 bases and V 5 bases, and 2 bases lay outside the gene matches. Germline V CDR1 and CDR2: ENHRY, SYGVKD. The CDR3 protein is CAISRQGAGYTF. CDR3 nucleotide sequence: TGTGCCATCAGTAGACAGGGGGCCGGCTACACCTTC.

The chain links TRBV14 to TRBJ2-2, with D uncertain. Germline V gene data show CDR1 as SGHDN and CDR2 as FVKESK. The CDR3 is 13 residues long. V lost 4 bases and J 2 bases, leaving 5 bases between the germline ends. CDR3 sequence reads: CASSLPNTGELFF. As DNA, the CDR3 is TGTGCCAGCAGCCTCCCAAACACCGGGGAGCTGTTTTTT.

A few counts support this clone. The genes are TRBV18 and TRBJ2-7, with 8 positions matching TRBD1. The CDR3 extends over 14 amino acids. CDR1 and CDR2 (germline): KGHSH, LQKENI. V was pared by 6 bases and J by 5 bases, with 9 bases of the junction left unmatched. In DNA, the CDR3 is TGTGCCAGCTCGTCGGACAGGGCTACGAACGAGCAGTACTTC. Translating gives CASSSDRATNEQYF.

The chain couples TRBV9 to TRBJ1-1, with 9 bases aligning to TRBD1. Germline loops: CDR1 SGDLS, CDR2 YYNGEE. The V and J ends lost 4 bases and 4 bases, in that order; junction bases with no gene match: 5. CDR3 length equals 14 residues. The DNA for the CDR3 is TGTGCCAGCAGCACACAGGGGGCGAGCACTGAAGCTTTCTTT. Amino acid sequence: CASSTQGASTEAFF.

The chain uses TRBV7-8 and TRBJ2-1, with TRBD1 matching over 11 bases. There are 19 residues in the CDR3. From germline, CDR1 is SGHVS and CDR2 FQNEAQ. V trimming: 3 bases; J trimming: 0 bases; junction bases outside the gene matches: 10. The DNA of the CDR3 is TGTGCCAGCAGCTTGCGGACAGGGGGCGCCGGAAGCTCCTACAATGAGCAGTTCTTC. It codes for CASSLRTGGAGSSYNEQFF.

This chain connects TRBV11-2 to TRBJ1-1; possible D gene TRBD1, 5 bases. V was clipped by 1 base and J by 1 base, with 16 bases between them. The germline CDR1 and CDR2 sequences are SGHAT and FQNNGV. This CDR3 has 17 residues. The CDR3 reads CASSLAAGGIGNTEAFF. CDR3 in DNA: TGTGCCAGCAGCTTAGCAGCGGGGGGTATAGGGAACACTGAAGCTTTCTTT.